Listed below are T cell receptor beta chains from one sample, sequenced in a study of metastatic and nonmetastatic thyroid tumors. From the PCR reads, TCRdb re-called clones with MiXCR. This sample has more than 15,000 clones, with around a quarter found just once. Sequencing was carried out using adjacent normal tissue. These receptor sequences come from a female donor with papillary thyroid cancer or a benign thyroid nodule (not recorded which). Some clones in this sample may be carry-over from other donors' samples. The CDR3 runs from the conserved cysteine through the conserved F or W. A D gene is named only where the DNA matches it firmly. The size field is filled for only some rows; it gives once, few, many or a size class.

d_call	v_call	j_call	clone_size	cdr3_nt	cdr3_aa
.	TRBV11-2	TRBJ2-7	.	TGTGCCAGCAGCTTAGGGGCTAGCAGGCGCCACGAGCAGTACTTC	CASSLGASRRHEQYF
TRBD1	TRBV2	TRBJ2-5	few	TGTGCCAGCAGGGTGGACAGGGCGAGGCAAGAGACCCAGTACTTC	CASRVDRARQETQYF
TRBD1	TRBV6-1	TRBJ1-1	few	TGTGCCAGCACCGTCACAGGGGTGGCTGAAGCTTTCTTT	CASTVTGVAEAFF
TRBD1	TRBV11-1	TRBJ1-2	.	TGTGCCAGCAGCTCAGCTTCAGGGGGATCAGGCTATGGCTACACCTTC	CASSSASGGSGYGYTF
.	TRBV7-3	TRBJ2-5	.	TGTGCCAGCAGCTTAAACCGAGGAGAGACCCAGTACTTC	CASSLNRGETQYF
.	TRBV29-1	TRBJ1-2	.	TGCAGCGTTTTTCCACAGGGCAACTATGGCTACACCTTC	CSVFPQGNYGYTF
TRBD1	TRBV6-1	TRBJ1-1	.	TGTGCCAGCAGAGAATCGGGACAGGGGTTCTCGACCACTGAAGCTTTCTTT	CASRESGQGFSTTEAFF
TRBD1	TRBV7-3	TRBJ1-1	.	TGTGCCAGCAGCCTCCAACAGGGGTCAACTGAAGCTTTCTTT	CASSLQQGSTEAFF
TRBD1	TRBV12-3/TRBV12-4	TRBJ2-7	many	TGTGCCAGCAGTCCGGGGACAGGGGCCTACGAGCAGTACTTC	CASSPGTGAYEQYF
.	TRBV27	TRBJ2-3	.	TGTGCCAGCAGTTTAAAGGACGGCACAGATACGCAGTATTTT	CASSLKDGTDTQYF
.	TRBV7-6	TRBJ2-7	medium-sized	TGTGCCAGCAGCCCGCGACGGGACGCTACCTACGAGCAGTACTTC	CASSPRRDATYEQYF
.	TRBV6-1	TRBJ1-1	few	TGTGCCAGCAGTTTCTTGTCGAACACTGAAGCTTTCTTT	CASSFLSNTEAFF
.	TRBV28	TRBJ1-1	.	TGTGCCAGCAGTTCCGTCCGATTGAACACTGAAGCTTTCTTT	CASSSVRLNTEAFF
.	TRBV20-1	TRBJ1-5	few	TGCAGTGCTAGAGATTCAGGGGAAACGGATCAGCCCCAGCATTTT	CSARDSGETDQPQHF
.	TRBV6-2/TRBV6-3	TRBJ1-1	.	TGTGCCAGCAGTTACGGGGGGCGCGATGAAGCTTTCTTT	CASSYGGRDEAFF
.	TRBV10-3	TRBJ1-2	few	TGTGCCATCAGGGCGGGAACAGGGACATCTAACTATGGCTACACCTTC	CAIRAGTGTSNYGYTF
.	TRBV4-2	TRBJ2-1	.	TGTGCCAACAGCCAAGTGGATCGGGGAAATGAGCAGTTCTTC	CANSQVDRGNEQFF
.	TRBV11-2	TRBJ1-2	.	TGTGCCAGCAGCTCGACGACAGGAACAAGGGGCGGCTACACCTTC	CASSSTTGTRGGYTF
TRBD1	TRBV6-1	TRBJ1-1	few	TGTGCCAGCAGCGGGACAGCTCTCACTGAAGCTTTCTTT	CASSGTALTEAFF
TRBD1	TRBV6-5	TRBJ2-3	.	TGTGCCAGCAGTTACTCCGGGACAGAACAGTATTTT	CASSYSGTEQYF
.	TRBV6-2/TRBV6-3	TRBJ2-7	.	TGTGCCAGCAGTTACGGGCCCAGGAGCTACGAGCAGTACTTC	CASSYGPRSYEQYF
.	TRBV11-2	TRBJ2-1	.	TGTGCCAGCAGCTTAGAGACTCAGCTTATCTACAATGAGCAGTTCTTC	CASSLETQLIYNEQFF
.	TRBV6-5	TRBJ2-5	.	TGTGCCAGCAGTTACTTAGGACAGCCGGAGACCCAGTACTTC	CASSYLGQPETQYF
.	TRBV19	TRBJ1-1	few	TGTGCCAGTAAGCCCGGAGGAACAAACACTGAAGCTTTCTTT	CASKPGGTNTEAFF
.	TRBV24-1	TRBJ2-1	few	TGTGCCACCAGTGATTTGAGTTGGGACAATGAGCAGTTCTTC	CATSDLSWDNEQFF
TRBD1	TRBV20-1	TRBJ2-2	.	TGCAGTGCAACCGGGACAGGGAACACCGGGGAGCTGTTTTTT	CSATGTGNTGELFF
.	TRBV10-3	TRBJ2-2	.	TGTGCCATCGGAGGGACGCTGACGAACACCGGGGAGCTGTTTTTT	CAIGGTLTNTGELFF
TRBD2	TRBV11-1	TRBJ2-7	.	TGTGCCAGCAGCCACCCAATGGGGTCAAGCGGGGTAACCTACGAGCAGTACTTC	CASSHPMGSSGVTYEQYF
.	TRBV5-4	TRBJ1-6	.	TGTGCCAGCAGCTTGGACAGAAGCTCCTATAATTCACCCCTCCACTTT	CASSLDRSSYNSPLHF
.	TRBV30	TRBJ1-2	.	TGTGCCTGGAGTGTACCAGGGCCCTACTATGGCTACACCTTC	CAWSVPGPYYGYTF
.	TRBV7-8	TRBJ1-5	large	TGTGCCAGCAGCAGACACAGGGTGCCCCAGCATTTT	CASSRHRVPQHF
.	TRBV6-1	TRBJ1-1	few	TGTGCCAGCAGCCAGACAGTCACTGAAGCTTTCTTT	CASSQTVTEAFF
.	TRBV7-9	TRBJ2-1	large	TGTGCCAGCAGCTTAGAGGGGGGCAATGAGCAGTTCTTC	CASSLEGGNEQFF
TRBD1	TRBV7-3	TRBJ2-5	.	TGTGCCAGCAGTTCGACAGGGCCCCAAGAGACCCAGTACTTC	CASSSTGPQETQYF